This entry features one T cell receptor (beta chain) sequence. The antigen is unknown. About 2 micrograms of genomic DNA came from cryopreserved PBMCs for TCR beta libraries. These data come from a study of cytotoxic CD8 clonotypes in ibrutinib-treated CLL. Study summary: Productive templates per sample averaged roughly 260,000; productive rearrangements, more than 75,000.

Germline assignment: CDR1 SGHNT and CDR2 YYREEE (reference sequence). The V gene lost 3 bases and the J gene lost 8 bases, with 14 bases spanning the gap. This CDR3 comprises 13 residues. Using immunoSEQ multiplex PCR, the repertoire was profiled, and TCRdb retains in-frame clones only, with some absent. The top ten clones hold around 30% of a sample with some 98,000 clones, around 80% of them seen once. Study findings and constraints: Sustained-remission patients were sampled at one set of times and progressing patients at different ones. Clonality increased at ibrutinib response and stayed stable in sustained remission. At progression, however, it fell back toward baseline.

The chain joins TRBV5-4 to TRBJ1-1; unclear D gene. The TCR comes from a human donor with chronic lymphocytic leukemia. Sequencing was performed on PBMCs, taken after 12 months of ibrutinib treatment. Written as DNA, the CDR3 is TGTGCCAGCAGCTCACTGAGTAAATCAGAAGCTTTCTTT. It codes for CASSSLSKSEAFF.